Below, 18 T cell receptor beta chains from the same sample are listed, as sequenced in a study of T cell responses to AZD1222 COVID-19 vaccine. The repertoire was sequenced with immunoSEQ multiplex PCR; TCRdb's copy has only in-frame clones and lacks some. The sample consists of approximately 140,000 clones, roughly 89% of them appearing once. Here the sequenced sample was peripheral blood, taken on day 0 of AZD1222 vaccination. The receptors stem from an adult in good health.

CDR3 protein: CASSLSPSGNTIYF. The CDR3 DNA sequence: TGTGCCAGCAGCTTATCCCCCTCTGGAAACACCATATATTTT. This chain links TRBV13 with TRBJ1-3; no clear D gene. V was trimmed by 2 bases and J by 0 bases, leaving 5 bases between them. This CDR3 contains 14 residues. CDR1 and CDR2 (germline): PRHDT, FYEKMQ (reference sequence).

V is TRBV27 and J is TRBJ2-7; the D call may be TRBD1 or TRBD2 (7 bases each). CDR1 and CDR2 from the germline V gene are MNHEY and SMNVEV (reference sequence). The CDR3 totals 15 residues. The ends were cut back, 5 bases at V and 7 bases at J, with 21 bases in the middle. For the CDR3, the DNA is TGTGCCAGCAGTCCAGCCTCAGGGGGGGAAGGGGAGCAGTACTTC. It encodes CASSPASGGEGEQYF.

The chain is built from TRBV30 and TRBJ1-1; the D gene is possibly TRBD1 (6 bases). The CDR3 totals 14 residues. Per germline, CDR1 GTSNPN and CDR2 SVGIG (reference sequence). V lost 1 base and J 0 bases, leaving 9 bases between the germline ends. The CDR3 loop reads CAWSDKGVNTEAFF. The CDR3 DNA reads TGTGCCTGGAGTGACAAGGGGGTGAACACTGAAGCTTTCTTT.

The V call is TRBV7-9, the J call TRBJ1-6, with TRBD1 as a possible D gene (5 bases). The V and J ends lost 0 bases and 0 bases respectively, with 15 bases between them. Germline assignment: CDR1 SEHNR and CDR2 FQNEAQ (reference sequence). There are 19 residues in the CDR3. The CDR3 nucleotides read TGTGCCAGCAGCTTAGCGGCGGGGACTGGGAGCTCCTATAATTCACCCCTCCACTTT. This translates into CASSLAAGTGSSYNSPLHF. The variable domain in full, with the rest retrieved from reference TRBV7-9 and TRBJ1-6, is DTGVSQNPRHKITKRGQNVTFRCDPISEHNRLYWYRQTLGQGPEFLTYFQNEAQLEKSRLLSDRFSAERPKGSFSTLEIQRTEQGDSAMYLCASSLAAGTGSSYNSPLHFGNGTRLTVT.

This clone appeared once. Here the CDR3 reads CASSQDWAGAYQPQHF. The DNA of the CDR3 is TGCGCCAGCAGCCAAGATTGGGCAGGGGCGTATCAGCCCCAGCATTTT. The chain combines TRBV4-3 with TRBJ1-5; D perhaps matches TRBD1 (6 bases). Trimming shortened V by 0 bases and J by 5 bases, and 14 bases separated the two germline ends. The CDR3 is 16 amino acids. Germline lookup yields CDR1 LGHNA and CDR2 YSLEER.

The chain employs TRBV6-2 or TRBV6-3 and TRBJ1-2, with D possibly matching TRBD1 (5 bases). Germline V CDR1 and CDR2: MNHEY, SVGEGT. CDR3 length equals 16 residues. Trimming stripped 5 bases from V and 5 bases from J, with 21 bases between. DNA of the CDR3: TGTGCCAGCAGTCAGCCCGGGGCCCCGGGGTCTTATGGCTACACCTTC. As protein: CASSQPGAPGSYGYTF.

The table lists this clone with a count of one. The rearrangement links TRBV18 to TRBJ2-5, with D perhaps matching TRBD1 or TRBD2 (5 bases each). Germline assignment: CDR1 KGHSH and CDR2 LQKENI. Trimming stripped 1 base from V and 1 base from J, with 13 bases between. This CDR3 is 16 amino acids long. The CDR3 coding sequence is TGTGCCAGCTCACCACTAATGAGGGGAACCCAAGAGACCCAGTACTTC. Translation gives CASSPLMRGTQETQYF. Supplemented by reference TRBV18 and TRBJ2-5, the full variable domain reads NAGVMQNPRHLVRRRGQEARLRCSPMKGHSHVYWYRQLPEEGLKFMVYLQKENIIDESGMPKERFSAEFPKEGPSILRIQQVVRGDSAAYFCASSPLMRGTQETQYFGPGTRLLVL.

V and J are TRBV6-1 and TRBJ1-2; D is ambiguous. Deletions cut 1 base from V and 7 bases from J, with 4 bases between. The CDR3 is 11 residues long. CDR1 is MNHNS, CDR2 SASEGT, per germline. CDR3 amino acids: CASSEVGGYTF. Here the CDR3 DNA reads TGTGCCAGCAGTGAAGTGGGTGGCTACACCTTC.

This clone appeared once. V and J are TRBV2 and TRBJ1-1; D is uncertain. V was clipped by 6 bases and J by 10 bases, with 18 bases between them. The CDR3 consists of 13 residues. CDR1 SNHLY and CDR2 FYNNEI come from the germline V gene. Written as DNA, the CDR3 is TGTGCCAGCAGCGTGGACCTTAACCCGGCAGCTTTCTTT. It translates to CASSVDLNPAAFF.

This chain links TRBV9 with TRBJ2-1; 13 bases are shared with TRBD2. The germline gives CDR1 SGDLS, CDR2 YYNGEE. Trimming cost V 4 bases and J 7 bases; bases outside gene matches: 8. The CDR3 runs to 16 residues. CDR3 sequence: CASSPRTSGSINEQFF. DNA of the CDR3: TGTGCCAGCAGCCCCAGGACTAGCGGGAGTATTAATGAGCAGTTCTTC.

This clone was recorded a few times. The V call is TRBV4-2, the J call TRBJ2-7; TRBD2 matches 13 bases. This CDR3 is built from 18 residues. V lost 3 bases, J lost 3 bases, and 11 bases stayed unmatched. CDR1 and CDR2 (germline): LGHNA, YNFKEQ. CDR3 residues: CASSQGLAGRLVYYEQYF. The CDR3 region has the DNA TGTGCCAGCAGCCAGGGACTAGCGGGAAGGTTGGTGTACTACGAGCAGTACTTC.

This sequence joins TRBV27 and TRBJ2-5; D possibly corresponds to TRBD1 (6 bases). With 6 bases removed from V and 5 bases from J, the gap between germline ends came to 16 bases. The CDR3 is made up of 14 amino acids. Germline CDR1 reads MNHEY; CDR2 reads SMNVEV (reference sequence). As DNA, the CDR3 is TGTGCCAGCAGCCACTTTGGACAGAGCGAGACCCAGTACTTC. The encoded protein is CASSHFGQSETQYF.

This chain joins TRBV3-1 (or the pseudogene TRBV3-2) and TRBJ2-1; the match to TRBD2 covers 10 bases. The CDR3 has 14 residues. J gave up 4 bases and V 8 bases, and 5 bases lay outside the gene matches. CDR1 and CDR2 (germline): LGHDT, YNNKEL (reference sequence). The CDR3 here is CASQLAGYYNEQFF. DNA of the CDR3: TGTGCCAGCCAACTAGCGGGATATTACAATGAGCAGTTCTTC.

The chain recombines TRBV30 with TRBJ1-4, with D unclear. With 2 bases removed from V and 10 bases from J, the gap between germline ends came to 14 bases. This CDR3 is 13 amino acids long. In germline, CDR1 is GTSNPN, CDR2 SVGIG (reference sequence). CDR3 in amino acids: CAWSPQISGKLFF. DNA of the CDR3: TGTGCCTGGAGTCCCCAAATATCAGGAAAACTGTTTTTT.

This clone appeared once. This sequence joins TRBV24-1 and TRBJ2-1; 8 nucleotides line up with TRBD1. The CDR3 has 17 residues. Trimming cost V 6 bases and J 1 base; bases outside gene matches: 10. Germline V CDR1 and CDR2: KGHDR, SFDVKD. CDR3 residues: CATSPGQALPSYNEQFF. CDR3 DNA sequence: TGTGCCACCAGTCCGGGACAGGCCCTTCCATCCTACAATGAGCAGTTCTTC.

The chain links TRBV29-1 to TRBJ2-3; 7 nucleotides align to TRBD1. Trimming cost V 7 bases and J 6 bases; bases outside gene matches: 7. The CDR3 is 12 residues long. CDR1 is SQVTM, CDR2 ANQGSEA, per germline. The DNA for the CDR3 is TGCAGCGGGGGAACAGGGGTGGATACGCAGTATTTT. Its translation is CSGGTGVDTQYF.

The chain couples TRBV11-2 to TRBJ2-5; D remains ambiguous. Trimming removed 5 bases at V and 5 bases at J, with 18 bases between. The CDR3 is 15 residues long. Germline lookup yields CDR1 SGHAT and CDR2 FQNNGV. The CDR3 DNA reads TGTGCCAGCAGCACCACTTTGGCGGCCGGGGAGACCCAGTACTTC. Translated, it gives CASSTTLAAGETQYF.

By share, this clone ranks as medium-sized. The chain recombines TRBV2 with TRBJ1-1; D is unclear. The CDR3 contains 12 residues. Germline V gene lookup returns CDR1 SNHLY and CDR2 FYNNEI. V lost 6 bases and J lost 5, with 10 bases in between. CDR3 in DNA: TGTGCCAGCAGCCACTATACGACTGAAGCTTTCTTT. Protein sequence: CASSHYTTEAFF.